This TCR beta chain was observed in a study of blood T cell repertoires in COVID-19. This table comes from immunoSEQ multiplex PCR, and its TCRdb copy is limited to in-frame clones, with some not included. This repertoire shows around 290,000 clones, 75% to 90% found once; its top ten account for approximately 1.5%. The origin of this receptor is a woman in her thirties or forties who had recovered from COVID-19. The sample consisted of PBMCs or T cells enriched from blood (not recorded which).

The DNA of the CDR3 is TGTGCCAGCAGCTTTGCGGGAGGGTGGGACAATGAGCAGTTCTTC. It codes for CASSFAGGWDNEQFF. The V and J genes are TRBV7-2 and TRBJ2-1; TRBD2 matches at 9 bases. The CDR3 contains 15 residues. In germline, CDR1 is SGHTA, CDR2 FQGNSA. The J segment lost 5 bases and the V segment lost 3 bases, leaving 5 bases of the junction unmatched.